A selection of T cell receptor beta chains follows, all from one sample in a study of T cell repertoires in cytomegalovirus infection. Each CDR3 protein gets one entry after TCRdb re-called the reads with MiXCR. The sample consists of fewer than 300,000 distinct CDR3 sequences, around 25% of them appearing once. Sample: PBMCs. Source of these receptors: a human donor in good health (CMV status not recorded). Some clones in this sample may be carry-over from other donors' samples. CDR3s include the opening cysteine and the closing phenylalanine or tryptophan. D genes are given only for firm matches. Not all rows give a size; the values are once, few, many and, for expanded clones, a class.

CSLLAQQETQYF | TGCAGCTTGCTAGCGCAGCAAGAGACCCAGTACTTC | . | TRBJ2-5 | TRBV29-1 | .
CASRRLNTEAFF | TGTGCCTCCAGGAGGTTAAACACTGAAGCTTTCTTT | . | TRBJ1-1 | TRBV6-1 | few
CASTMSRMGQISTEAFF | TGTGCCAGCACTATGAGCAGGATGGGACAAATAAGCACTGAAGCTTTCTTT | . | TRBJ1-1 | TRBV28 | .
CASSQIPTSEAFF | TGTGCCAGCAGCCAAATCCCCACAAGTGAAGCTTTCTTT | . | TRBJ1-1 | TRBV14 | .
CASRNGMDRGTEAFF | TGTGCCAGCAGGAACGGAATGGACAGGGGCACTGAAGCTTTCTTT | TRBD1 | TRBJ1-1 | TRBV6-1 | .
CATTLARSYEQYF | TGTGCCACCACCTTGGCACGGTCCTACGAGCAGTACTTC | . | TRBJ2-7 | TRBV6-2/TRBV6-3 | few
CASSPGVWEQYF | TGTGCCAGCAGTCCAGGGGTCTGGGAGCAGTACTTC | . | TRBJ2-7 | TRBV28 | few
CASSFDRGAYNEQFF | TGTGCCAGCAGTTTTGACAGGGGCGCCTACAATGAGCAGTTCTTC | TRBD1 | TRBJ2-1 | TRBV7-2 | many
CASSFDRAGENIQYF | TGTGCCAGCAGCTTCGACAGGGCTGGGGAAAACATTCAGTACTTC | TRBD1 | TRBJ2-4 | TRBV7-2 | many
CASSSMVGRSEAFF | TGTGCCAGCAGCTCGATGGTCGGCAGGAGTGAAGCTTTCTTT | . | TRBJ1-1 | TRBV7-2 | many
CATSDPPGTANTGELFF | TGTGCCACCAGTGACCCGCCCGGGACGGCGAACACCGGGGAGCTGTTTTTT | . | TRBJ2-2 | TRBV24-1 | .
CASSDSGLPSTDTQYF | TGTGCCAGCAGTGATTCGGGGTTGCCTAGCACAGATACGCAGTATTTT | . | TRBJ2-3 | TRBV28 | .
CAIENRGEDGYTF | TGTGCCATAGAGAACAGGGGGGAGGATGGCTACACCTTC | TRBD1 | TRBJ1-2 | TRBV10-3 | many
CASSYGGQGSDTQYF | TGTGCCAGCAGTTACGGTGGGCAGGGATCAGATACGCAGTATTTT | . | TRBJ2-3 | TRBV6-2/TRBV6-3 | .
CASSLSAYNEQFF | TGTGCCAGCAGCTTATCAGCCTACAATGAGCAGTTCTTC | . | TRBJ2-1 | TRBV7-9 | many
CASSYRQGYREQYF | TGTGCCAGCAGTTACCGACAGGGGTATCGCGAGCAGTACTTC | TRBD1 | TRBJ2-7 | TRBV6-2/TRBV6-3 | few
CASSESIVDGYTF | TGTGCCAGCAGTGAATCTATAGTGGATGGCTACACCTTC | . | TRBJ1-2 | TRBV2 | few
CASSSRGTSDTQYF | TGTGCCAGCAGTTCTCGGGGAACGTCAGATACGCAGTATTTT | . | TRBJ2-3 | TRBV28 | .
CASSLGRESETQYF | TGTGCCAGCAGCTTAGGACGGGAGTCAGAGACCCAGTACTTC | . | TRBJ2-5 | TRBV7-2 | many
CASSPRGNNQPQHF | TGCGCCAGCAGCCCCAGGGGCAACAATCAGCCCCAGCATTTT | . | TRBJ1-5 | TRBV23-1 | few
CASMGGGPVGEQFF | TGTGCCAGCATGGGGGGAGGGCCGGTAGGGGAGCAGTTCTTC | TRBD2 | TRBJ2-1 | TRBV6-1 | many
CASRKTSGGTTSSYNEQFF | TGTGCCAGCAGGAAGACTAGCGGGGGCACCACGAGCTCCTACAATGAGCAGTTCTTC | TRBD2 | TRBJ2-1 | TRBV28 | .
CASKSPTGTSSYNEQFF | TGTGCCAGCAAATCCCCAACCGGGACTAGCTCCTACAATGAGCAGTTCTTC | TRBD2 | TRBJ2-1 | TRBV6-1 | .
CASSLVLDNQPQHF | TGTGCCAGCAGCTTAGTCTTGGACAATCAGCCCCAGCATTTT | . | TRBJ1-5 | TRBV7-9 | .
CAIRGGGGYTF | TGTGCCATCAGAGGAGGGGGAGGCTACACCTTC | . | TRBJ1-2 | TRBV10-3 | .
CTSIKGQDSNQPQHF | TGTACCAGTATTAAGGGACAGGATAGCAATCAGCCCCAGCATTTT | TRBD1 | TRBJ1-5 | TRBV19 | .
CASSRSGRPRNEQFF | TGTGCCAGCAGTCGTAGCGGGAGGCCACGGAATGAGCAGTTCTTC | TRBD2 | TRBJ2-1 | TRBV3-1 | .
CASSLAHGGLTYNEQFF | TGTGCCAGCAGCTTAGCGCACGGGGGTTTGACCTACAATGAGCAGTTCTTC | . | TRBJ2-1 | TRBV7-6 | .